These T cell receptor beta chains were read from a single sample in a study of PD-L1 blockade in urothelial cancer. Some clones are missing from TCRdb's copy, which holds only in-frame ones; the method was immunoSEQ multiplex PCR. Among about 49,000 clones listed, more than 65% were seen once. Here the sequenced sample was PBMCs, taken around atezolizumab (anti-PD-L1) treatment. All receptors come from a man aged 65 to 79 with urothelial cancer. The CDR3 runs from the conserved cysteine through the conserved F or W. A D gene is named only where the DNA matches it firmly. Clone sizes are given selectively: once, few, many, or a class where the clone is expanded.

j_call: TRBJ2-7
clone_size: once
v_call: TRBV5-4
d_call: -
cdr3_aa: CASSGTGGGYSYEQYF
cdr3_nt: TGTGCCAGCAGCGGAACTGGGGGGGGCTACTCCTACGAGCAGTACTTC

j_call: TRBJ2-7
clone_size: -
v_call: TRBV30
d_call: -
cdr3_aa: CAWRRREGYEQYF
cdr3_nt: TGTGCCTGGAGGCGGCGGGAAGGCTACGAGCAGTACTTC

j_call: TRBJ1-2
clone_size: -
v_call: TRBV30
d_call: -
cdr3_aa: CAWSVMVEGPPTF
cdr3_nt: TGTGCCTGGAGTGTAATGGTGGAGGGGCCGCCGACCTTC

j_call: TRBJ1-5
clone_size: -
v_call: TRBV6-5
d_call: -
cdr3_aa: CASSYDGGTGNQPQHF
cdr3_nt: TGTGCCAGCAGTTACGACGGGGGGACGGGCAATCAGCCCCAGCATTTT

j_call: TRBJ2-3
clone_size: -
v_call: TRBV5-6
d_call: TRBD2
cdr3_aa: CASSIYRSGISTDTQYF
cdr3_nt: TGTGCCAGCAGCATTTACCGTAGCGGGATTAGCACAGATACGCAGTATTTT

j_call: TRBJ2-7
clone_size: -
v_call: TRBV28
d_call: TRBD2
cdr3_aa: CASSYILAGGRYYEQYF
cdr3_nt: TGTGCCAGCAGTTACATTCTAGCGGGAGGGAGGTACTACGAGCAGTACTTC

j_call: TRBJ1-2
clone_size: once
v_call: TRBV5-1
d_call: -
cdr3_aa: CASSPSREGTYGYTF
cdr3_nt: TGCGCCAGCAGCCCGTCCCGGGAAGGGACATATGGCTACACCTTC

j_call: TRBJ2-7
clone_size: -
v_call: TRBV12-5
d_call: TRBD2
cdr3_aa: CASGLVLSGGDLGPYEQYF
cdr3_nt: TGTGCTAGTGGTTTGGTACTCAGCGGGGGCGATTTGGGACCGTACGAGCAGTACTTC

j_call: TRBJ1-1
clone_size: -
v_call: TRBV5-4
d_call: -
cdr3_aa: CASSLGGPNTEAFF
cdr3_nt: TGTGCCAGCAGCTTAGGGGGACCGAACACTGAAGCTTTCTTT

j_call: TRBJ2-3
clone_size: once
v_call: TRBV11-2
d_call: -
cdr3_aa: CASSLGGSGASTDTQYF
cdr3_nt: TGTGCCAGCAGCTTAGGAGGTAGCGGAGCTAGCACAGATACGCAGTATTTT

j_call: TRBJ2-7
clone_size: -
v_call: TRBV5-1
d_call: TRBD1
cdr3_aa: CASSSMTGGGYEQYF
cdr3_nt: TGCGCCAGCAGCTCCATGACAGGGGGCGGGTACGAGCAGTACTTC

j_call: TRBJ1-4
clone_size: -
v_call: TRBV28
d_call: TRBD1
cdr3_aa: CASSSQGTSTNEKLFF
cdr3_nt: TGTGCCAGCAGCTCACAGGGGACATCAACTAATGAAAAACTGTTTTTT

j_call: TRBJ1-5
clone_size: -
v_call: TRBV7-8
d_call: -
cdr3_aa: CASSLVVLRGGRDSNQPQHF
cdr3_nt: TGTGCCAGCAGCTTGGTCGTGCTCAGAGGGGGACGGGATAGCAATCAGCCCCAGCATTTT

j_call: TRBJ2-5
clone_size: -
v_call: TRBV28
d_call: TRBD2
cdr3_aa: CASSLETSAETQYF
cdr3_nt: TGTGCCAGCAGTTTAGAGACTAGCGCAGAGACCCAGTACTTC

j_call: TRBJ2-7
clone_size: -
v_call: TRBV11-2
d_call: -
cdr3_aa: CASSLVSGNYEQYF
cdr3_nt: TGTGCCAGCAGCTTAGTATCGGGGAACTACGAGCAGTACTTC

j_call: TRBJ2-7
clone_size: few
v_call: TRBV10-2
d_call: TRBD1
cdr3_aa: CASKVGTGLPEQYF
cdr3_nt: TGCGCCAGCAAAGTCGGGACAGGGCTCCCCGAGCAGTACTTC